Presented here are 6 T cell receptor beta chains from one specimen sequenced in a study of T cells in Graves' hyperthyroidism and ophthalmopathy (dated by TCRdb to the late 2010s). Preparation of the library involved multiplex PCR. Sequenced using an Illumina HiSeq 2000. The TCR beta CDR3 regions were amplified from RNA transcripts. The TCR CDR3 was subjected to a first round of RT-PCR using the HTBI primer set and the Qiagen OneStep RT-PCR kit. The public reads were reprocessed in TCRdb via fastp at Q25 and MiXCR, keeping in-frame beta chains. Merged by CDR3 protein, the rows form single entries marked with the most common genes and DNA. In this sample the table shows about 410,000 distinct CDR3 sequences, about 15% of which occur a single time. Around 14% of the sample comes from the top ten. Sequencing was performed on blood. These receptors all come from a man aged 18 to 29 with Graves' ophthalmopathy.

This clonotype was seen many times. The chain joins TRBV7-9 to TRBJ2-4; D remains unclear. V was trimmed by 1 base and J by 8 bases, leaving 9 bases between them. The germline gives CDR1 SEHNR, CDR2 FQNEAQ (reference sequence). The CDR3 consists of 13 residues. CDR3 DNA: TGTGCCAGCAGCTTAGACGGGTGGGACATTCAGTACTTC. Protein: CASSLDGWDIQYF.

This clonotype showed up many times. The V gene is TRBV7-9, the J gene TRBJ2-3; TRBD1 is a possible D gene (6 bases). The CDR3 extends over 16 amino acids. The germline V gene has CDR1 SEHNR and CDR2 FQNEAQ (reference sequence). V was clipped by 3 bases and J by 2 bases, with 15 bases between them. DNA of the CDR3: TGTGCCAGCAGCTTTCAGAGGGACATCGTCACAGATACGCAGTATTTT. Translating it yields CASSFQRDIVTDTQYF.

This clonotype was picked up many times. The chain has TRBV20-1 and TRBJ2-3; D is unclear. V lost 0 bases and J lost 1, with 8 bases in between. This CDR3 contains 14 residues. Germline assignment: CDR1 DFQATT and CDR2 SNEGSKA (reference sequence). CDR3 sequence reads: CSAREPTGTDTQYF. The DNA of the CDR3 is TGCAGTGCTAGAGAACCAACTGGCACAGATACGCAGTATTTT.

This clonotype has at least ten counts. The rearrangement links TRBV5-1 to TRBJ1-3; D remains unclear. Germline values: CDR1 SGHRS, CDR2 YFSETQ. Trimming took off 0 bases at V and 4 bases at J, with 5 bases between the two ends. The CDR3 has 13 amino acids. The CDR3 DNA is TGCGCCAGCAGCTTGGTTTCCGGAAACACCATATATTTT. Translating it yields CASSLVSGNTIYF.

This clonotype occurred a few times. The chain has TRBV12-3 or TRBV12-4 and TRBJ2-2, with a tentative D call TRBD1 (6 bases). Between the trimmed V and J ends, which lost 6 bases and 5 bases, there was a span of 10 bases. This CDR3 is built from 13 residues. CDR3 DNA: TGTGCCAGCAGCGCTGACAGGACCGGGGAGCTGTTTTTT. Its translation: CASSADRTGELFF.

This clonotype was counted a single time. V gene TRBV25-1 combines with J gene TRBJ1-5; D call uncertain. Deletions cut 6 bases from V and 6 bases from J, with 18 bases between. Germline V lookup: CDR1 MGHDK, CDR2 SYGVNS. The CDR3 runs 15 residues. The CDR3 DNA sequence: TGTGCCAGCAGGCCCCAAGGGAATGAAGGTCAGCCCCAGCATTTT. Residues: CASRPQGNEGQPQHF.